The T cell receptor beta chain under discussion was sequenced for a study of patients and donors after allogeneic stem cell transplantation. TCRdb re-called the RT-PCR reads through MiXCR, storing one row per CDR3 protein. The repertoire includes roughly 230,000 distinct CDR3 sequences, roughly 14% of them detected once, and 11% sits in the top ten. Per the germline V gene, CDR1 is ENHRY and CDR2 is SYGVKD. After removal of 4 bases from V and 4 bases from J, the junction contained 8 bases not matched to a gene. This CDR3 spans 16 amino acids. The sequence came from a human donor who was either an allogeneic HSCT recipient or a stem cell or donor lymphocyte infusion donor (not recorded which). It is not recorded whose cells these are; they may come from a transplant donor. The sequenced material came from blood, either unsorted or a sorted T cell fraction (not recorded which). The chain carries TRBV10-3 and TRBJ2-5; 11 bases match TRBD2. The CDR3 DNA reads TGTGCCATCAGTGTGGGGGCACTAGCGGGAGCAGAGACCCAGTACTTC. It is translated as CAISVGALAGAETQYF.